One and the same sample provided the 18 T cell receptor beta chains below, sequenced in a study of somatic mutations in cytotoxic T cells in rheumatoid arthritis. TCRdb's copy holds only in-frame clones and misses some; the assay was immunoSEQ multiplex PCR. The sample lists 15,000 to 20,000 clones; around 68% were seen once. Sample: CD8+ T cells sorted from blood. All receptors derive from a man in his sixties in good health.

The chain is built from TRBV7-9 and TRBJ2-5, with a tentative D call TRBD1 (6 bases). This CDR3 spans 14 amino acids. Germline values: CDR1 SEHNR, CDR2 FQNEAQ (reference sequence). V was trimmed by 1 base and J by 4 bases, leaving 10 bases between them. For the CDR3, the DNA is TGTGCCAGCAGCTTAGTCAGGGGTGGAGAGACCCAGTACTTC. Translated, it gives CASSLVRGGETQYF.

The gene calls are TRBV11-3 and TRBJ2-1, with no clear D. Trimming removed 0 bases at V and 6 bases at J, with 9 bases between. The germline V gene has CDR1 SGHNT and CDR2 YENEEA. The CDR3 is 14 amino acids. The CDR3: CASSLDGRPNEQFF. CDR3 DNA: TGTGCCAGCAGCTTAGATGGGCGTCCCAATGAGCAGTTCTTC. The full variable domain, in which reference TRBV11-3 and TRBJ2-1 provide the parts outside the CDR3, is EAGVVQSPRYKIIEKKQPVAFWCNPISGHNTLYWYLQNLGQGPELLIRYENEEAVDDSQLPKDRFSAERLKGVDSTLKIQPAELGDSAVYLCASSLDGRPNEQFFGPGTRLTVL.

V usage is TRBV6-1 and J usage is TRBJ2-7; 9 bases line up with TRBD1. Germline V gene data show CDR1 as MNHNS and CDR2 as SASEGT. The CDR3 runs 15 residues. V trimming: 1 base; J trimming: 1 base; junction bases outside the gene matches: 2. CDR3 in amino acids: CASSEGDRASYEQYF. Written as DNA, the CDR3 is TGTGCCAGCAGTGAAGGGGACAGGGCGTCCTACGAGCAGTACTTC.

The gene calls are TRBV4-3 and TRBJ2-5, with TRBD1 as a possible D gene (6 bases). The CDR3 runs 15 residues. V dropped 0 bases and J dropped 2 bases, with 10 bases sitting between them. Germline-derived CDR1 and CDR2 are LGHNA and YSLEER. The DNA for the CDR3 is TGCGCCAGCAGCCAAGATGGTGGACAGCAAGAGACCCAGTACTTC. It codes for CASSQDGGQQETQYF.

The chain links TRBV5-1 to TRBJ2-7; 10 bases agree with TRBD1. The V gene end was trimmed by 4 bases and the J gene end by 7 bases; junction bases not matched to a gene: 8. The length of the CDR3 is 14 residues. Germline-derived CDR1 and CDR2 are SGHRS and YFSETQ. CDR3 DNA: TGCGCCAGCAGCCCGGGACAGGGGTATTTGGAGCAGTACTTC. It yields the protein CASSPGQGYLEQYF.

This clone was detected a few times. The chain recombines TRBV28 with TRBJ1-2, with D possibly TRBD1 on 6 matching bases. CDR1 is MDHEN and CDR2 is SYDVKM in the germline V gene. The CDR3 consists of 14 residues. The V gene lost 1 base and the J gene lost 4 bases, with 10 bases spanning the gap. The CDR3 DNA is TGTGCCAGCAGTTTATCCTCGGACAGCTATGGCTACACCTTC. Its protein product is CASSLSSDSYGYTF.

This sequence joins TRBV18 and TRBJ2-7; 10 bases are shared with TRBD1. The V gene end was trimmed by 2 bases and the J gene end by 6 bases; junction bases not matched to a gene: 7. Germline values: CDR1 KGHSH, CDR2 LQKENI. This CDR3 is built from 15 residues. CDR3: CASSPKGTGAVEQYF. DNA of the CDR3: TGTGCCAGCTCACCAAAAGGGACAGGGGCTGTCGAGCAGTACTTC.

The chain has TRBV29-1 and TRBJ2-7; 7 positions agree with TRBD2. Trimming at V came to 4 bases and at J to 1 base, leaving 4 bases not matched to a gene. Germline V lookup: CDR1 SQVTM, CDR2 ANQGSEA. The CDR3 runs 13 residues. The CDR3 sequence: CSVGVGGSYEQYF. The CDR3 nucleotides read TGCAGCGTTGGGGTGGGAGGGTCCTACGAGCAGTACTTC.

This clone was found a few times. This chain connects TRBV9 to TRBJ1-1, with a tentative D call TRBD1 (5 bases). This CDR3 region has 14 residues. Germline V gene data show CDR1 as SGDLS and CDR2 as YYNGEE. Trimming shortened V by 0 bases and J by 0 bases, and 6 bases separated the two germline ends. The DNA for the CDR3 is TGTGCCAGCAGCGTAGCGGGGGTGAACACTGAAGCTTTCTTT. Protein sequence: CASSVAGVNTEAFF.

The CDR3 loop reads CASSVNQETQYF. The CDR3 nucleotides read TGTGCCAGCAGTGTAAACCAAGAGACCCAGTACTTC. This rearrangement joins TRBV6-5 to TRBJ2-5; no definite D call. The germline gives CDR1 MNHEY, CDR2 SVGAGI. V gave up 5 bases and J gave up 0 bases, with 4 bases separating them. The CDR3 runs to 12 residues.

The count of this clone is one. The J gene is TRBJ2-4, the V gene TRBV27, with D perhaps TRBD2 (5 bases). V was trimmed by 5 bases and J by 8 bases, leaving 16 bases between them. Germline loops: CDR1 MNHEY, CDR2 SMNVEV (reference sequence). This CDR3 has 14 residues. The CDR3 coding sequence is TGTGCCAGCAGTCCCTTAGCAGGAGGATACATTCAGTACTTC. Residues: CASSPLAGGYIQYF.

The chain couples TRBV27 to TRBJ2-4; 7 nucleotides align to TRBD2. The germline gives CDR1 MNHEY, CDR2 SMNVEV (reference sequence). Trimming cost V 0 bases and J 7 bases; bases outside gene matches: 6. The CDR3 totals 15 residues. CDR3 amino acids: CASSLSAGEANIQYF. CDR3 DNA: TGTGCCAGCAGTTTATCTGCGGGGGAGGCGAACATTCAGTACTTC.

J is TRBJ2-3 and V is TRBV27; perhaps TRBD2 as D (6 bases). CDR1 MNHEY and CDR2 SMNVEV come from the germline V gene (reference sequence). The CDR3 runs 14 residues. With 2 bases removed from V and 3 bases from J, the gap between germline ends came to 9 bases. The CDR3 region is CASSLGRETDTQYF. The CDR3 DNA is TGTGCCAGCAGTTTAGGTCGGGAGACAGATACGCAGTATTTT.

This clone was detected only a few times. This chain connects TRBV27 to TRBJ2-4; 7 nucleotides agree with TRBD1. V gave up 0 bases and J gave up 1 base; unmatched junction bases: 12. This CDR3 comprises 19 residues. Per germline, CDR1 MNHEY and CDR2 SMNVEV (reference sequence). The DNA of the CDR3 is TGTGCCAGCAGTTTATCGCGGGCTCAGGACAGGATGGCCAAAAACATTCAGTACTTC. Its translation is CASSLSRAQDRMAKNIQYF.

This clone showed up just a few times. This chain connects TRBV13 to TRBJ2-3, with a possible D match to TRBD2 (6 bases). The germline CDR1 and CDR2 sequences are PRHDT and FYEKMQ (reference sequence). V was shortened by 5 bases and J by 4 bases, with 13 bases between the two germline ends. This CDR3 region has 14 residues. This chain's CDR3 is CASSTAGRPDTQYF. CDR3 coding DNA: TGTGCCAGCAGCACCGCGGGGCGCCCAGATACGCAGTATTTT. Full variable domain (remainder filled in from reference TRBV13 and TRBJ2-3): AAGVIQSPRHLIKEKRETATLKCYPIPRHDTVYWYQQGPGQDPQFLISFYEKMQSDKGSIPDRFSAQQFSDYHSELNMSSLELGDSALYFCASSTAGRPDTQYFGPGTRLTVL.

Relative to its sample, this clone is medium-sized (0.01 to 0.1%). The V gene is TRBV4-3, the J gene TRBJ2-5, with D tentatively TRBD2 (5 bases). V gave up 0 bases and J gave up 4 bases, with 12 bases separating them. The CDR3 runs to 15 residues. Germline CDR1 reads LGHNA; CDR2 reads YSLEER. DNA for the CDR3: TGCGCCAGCAGCCAAGATCTAAGGGCGGGAGAGACCCAGTACTTC. Translation gives CASSQDLRAGETQYF.

The chain has TRBV9 and TRBJ2-1, with 10 positions matching TRBD2. The germline V gene encodes CDR1 SGDLS and CDR2 YYNGEE. The CDR3 extends over 15 amino acids. Germline trimming cut 2 bases from V and 3 bases from J; bases unmatched to any gene: 2. The CDR3, as DNA: TGTGCCAGCAGCGTCATAGCGGGAGGCTACAATGAGCAGTTCTTC. It yields the protein CASSVIAGGYNEQFF.

This clone qualifies as medium-sized. The chain recombines TRBV6-1 with TRBJ2-4; TRBD1 matches at 11 bases. The trim removed 4 bases at V and 7 bases at J, leaving 3 bases unmatched. The V gene's germline CDR1 is MNHNS and CDR2 SASEGT. The CDR3 extends over 14 amino acids. The CDR3 DNA follows: TGTGCCAGCAGTGGGGACAGGGGGTTCAACATTCAGTACTTC. Amino acid sequence: CASSGDRGFNIQYF.